The count of the clone carrying this TCR beta chain is one. Per the germline V gene, CDR1 is SGHDT and CDR2 is YYEEEE. V lost 1 base to trimming and J lost 2 bases, with 6 bases between them. This CDR3 is 13 amino acids long. The data were produced by immunoSEQ multiplex PCR, yet TCRdb's version contains in-frame clones alone and is incomplete. The sample includes fewer than 55,000 clones, 90% seen only once; the top ten take less than 6.5%. This entry comes from a study of T cell changes during pregnancy in multiple sclerosis. This sample comprised peripheral blood, obtained after pregnancy. The gene calls are TRBV5-6 and TRBJ1-1; the D gene is possibly TRBD1 (5 bases). This receptor was identified in a female donor in good health, enrolled as a control in a pregnancy study. The CDR3 bases are TGTGCCAGCAGCTTGAGGGGAAACACTGAAGCTTTCTTT. It codes for CASSLRGNTEAFF.